This T cell receptor (beta chain) was recovered during a study of control samples from healthy donors and cancer patients. Assay: immunoSEQ multiplex PCR; the TCRdb copy retains only in-frame clones and omits some. The sample holds about 170,000 clones, about 93% seen once. The germline CDR1 and CDR2 sequences are SNHLY and FYNNEI. The CDR3 is 15 amino acids. V was clipped by 6 bases and J by 4 bases; unmatched bases: 4. The TCR was taken from a woman aged 55-69 years in good health. This rearrangement joins TRBV2 to TRBJ1-6; TRBD1 agrees at 9 bases. Material: blood. This CDR3 is CASSSDRGYNSPLHF. In DNA form, the CDR3 reads TGTGCCAGCAGCTCGGACAGGGGTTATAATTCACCCCTCCACTTT.